These T cell receptor beta chains were read from a single sample in a study of CD8 T cells in Susac syndrome. Via MiXCR, TCRdb re-called the immunoSEQ multiplex PCR reads, giving one row per CDR3 protein. Of about 290,000 distinct CDR3 sequences listed, approximately 90% are singletons. The specimen sequenced was CD8+ T cells from PBMCs. Receptors originate from a human donor with multiple sclerosis. Both conserved end residues are part of each CDR3. D genes are given only for firm matches. Clone size is not always given. Where it is, it says once, few, many or a class for expanded clones.

V gene	J gene	clone size	D gene	CDR3 protein	CDR3 DNA
TRBV29-1	TRBJ1-2	.	.	CSVEREGGYTF	TGCAGCGTTGAAAGGGAAGGGGGCTACACCTTC
TRBV14	TRBJ2-1	few	TRBD2	CASSQDLAGYNEQFF	TGTGCCAGCAGCCAAGACCTAGCGGGCTACAATGAGCAGTTCTTC
TRBV20-1	TRBJ2-5	.	.	CSARGLSGERGHQETQYF	TGCAGTGCTAGAGGGCTTTCGGGGGAGAGGGGCCACCAAGAGACCCAGTACTTC
TRBV4-3	TRBJ1-1	.	.	CASSQARRGDPEAFF	TGCGCCAGCAGCCAGGCACGCAGGGGAGACCCTGAAGCTTTCTTT
TRBV19	TRBJ1-5	.	.	CASSIASNQPQHF	TGTGCCAGTAGTATAGCTAGCAATCAGCCCCAGCATTTT
TRBV5-4	TRBJ1-4	.	.	CASSFGDNEKLFF	TGTGCCAGCAGCTTTGGAGATAATGAAAAACTGTTTTTT
TRBV2	TRBJ2-7	few	.	CASKEQSYEQYF	TGTGCCAGCAAAGAACAGTCCTACGAGCAGTACTTC
TRBV29-1	TRBJ2-5	once	TRBD2	CSVLGLAEPHVYF	TGCAGCGTTTTGGGACTAGCGGAACCGCACGTTTACTTC
TRBV28	TRBJ1-5	.	.	CASSLPTQGYGQPQHF	TGTGCCAGCAGTTTACCCACTCAGGGGTACGGTCAGCCCCAGCATTTT
TRBV19	TRBJ2-5	.	.	CASSMVQGAQETQYF	TGTGCCAGTAGTATGGTTCAGGGTGCTCAAGAGACCCAGTACTTC
TRBV7-3	TRBJ2-2	.	TRBD2	CASSRGLAAPGTGELFF	TGTGCCAGCAGCCGAGGACTAGCGGCCCCAGGCACCGGGGAGCTGTTTTTT
TRBV19	TRBJ2-1	.	.	CASSWGGLYNEQFF	TGTGCCAGTAGTTGGGGGGGCCTCTACAATGAGCAGTTCTTC
TRBV15	TRBJ2-3	.	TRBD1	CATSRKDRQGSTDTQYF	TGTGCCACCAGCAGGAAGGATAGACAGGGCAGCACAGATACGCAGTATTTT
TRBV4-1	TRBJ2-7	.	TRBD1	CASSPQTGGEYEQYF	TGCGCCAGCAGCCCACAGACAGGGGGCGAATACGAGCAGTACTTC
TRBV30	TRBJ1-5	.	.	CAWSAGVSSNQPQHF	TGTGCCTGGAGTGCTGGGGTATCTAGCAATCAGCCCCAGCATTTT
TRBV28	TRBJ2-7	.	TRBD2	CASSPIMGSPGLVPYEQYF	TGTGCCAGCAGTCCCATTATGGGGTCTCCGGGACTAGTGCCCTACGAGCAGTACTTC
TRBV24-1	TRBJ2-3	.	TRBD2	CATSELGTSGRNTDTQYF	TGTGCCACCAGTGAACTGGGGACTAGCGGGAGAAACACAGATACGCAGTATTTT
TRBV3-1	TRBJ2-7	.	TRBD2	CASSPGTSGRFYEQYF	TGTGCCAGCAGCCCCGGGACTAGCGGGAGATTCTACGAGCAGTACTTC
TRBV20-1	TRBJ1-1	.	.	CSATAPTANTEAFF	TGCAGTGCCACAGCCCCGACAGCGAACACTGAAGCTTTCTTT
TRBV29-1	TRBJ2-7	.	TRBD1	CSVDRGYEQYF	TGCAGCGTCGACAGGGGCTACGAGCAGTACTTC
TRBV20-1	TRBJ2-1	.	TRBD2	CSARDTGLAGGLARNEQFF	TGCAGTGCTAGAGATACGGGACTAGCGGGGGGGCTGGCTCGCAATGAGCAGTTCTTC
TRBV2	TRBJ1-5	.	TRBD1	CASSEIVTGDNQPQHF	TGTGCCAGCAGTGAGATAGTGACAGGGGACAATCAGCCCCAGCATTTT
TRBV20-1	TRBJ1-5	.	TRBD1	CSVGGQQNQPQHF	TGCAGTGTAGGGGGACAGCAAAATCAGCCCCAGCATTTT
TRBV14	TRBJ1-2	once	.	CASSQDAGYGYTF	TGTGCCAGCAGCCAAGATGCCGGGTATGGCTACACCTTC
TRBV7-9	TRBJ2-5	.	TRBD1	CASRDGTGQETQYF	TGTGCCAGCAGAGACGGGACAGGGCAAGAGACCCAGTACTTC
TRBV9	TRBJ1-5	.	TRBD1	CASSPDRGWQPQHF	TGTGCCAGCAGCCCCGACAGGGGATGGCAGCCCCAGCATTTT
TRBV27	TRBJ2-1	once	.	CASSSPNLWDNGIAEQFF	TGTGCCAGCAGTTCGCCGAACCTCTGGGACAATGGGATAGCTGAGCAGTTCTTC
TRBV9	TRBJ2-1	.	.	CATGAGDGDNGQFF	TGTGCCACGGGGGCAGGCGATGGGGACAATGGGCAGTTCTTC
TRBV23-1	TRBJ2-1	.	.	CASSQSRQWGGRPTNEQFF	TGCGCCAGCAGTCAATCGAGGCAGTGGGGCGGGCGACCTACGAATGAGCAGTTCTTC
TRBV28	TRBJ2-3	.	TRBD2	CASSLLMLAGGAVGGTDTQYF	TGTGCCAGCAGTTTATTAATGCTAGCGGGAGGCGCGGTAGGGGGCACAGATACGCAGTATTTT
TRBV23-1	TRBJ1-2	.	.	CASSQWGSNYGYTF	TGCGCCAGCAGTCAGTGGGGGAGTAACTATGGCTACACCTTC
TRBV28	TRBJ2-1	.	TRBD2	CASRYSGGPNNEQFF	TGTGCCAGCAGATATAGCGGGGGTCCGAACAATGAGCAGTTCTTC
TRBV5-1	TRBJ1-2	.	.	CASSLEGGYGYTF	TGCGCCAGCAGCTTGGAAGGGGGGTATGGCTACACCTTC
TRBV2	TRBJ2-4	.	.	CASSEVAKNIQYF	TGTGCCAGCAGCGAAGTAGCCAAAAACATTCAGTACTTC
TRBV4-2	TRBJ2-1	once	TRBD2	CASSPAGAATSTIRSYNEQFF	TGTGCCAGCAGCCCGGCTGGCGCCGCGACTAGCACCATCCGCTCCTACAATGAGCAGTTCTTC
TRBV19	TRBJ1-3	.	.	CASSIGWAAGGNTIYF	TGTGCCAGTAGTATTGGTTGGGCAGCAGGAGGAAACACCATATATTTT
TRBV20-1	TRBJ2-3	.	.	CSAKGVDTQYF	TGCAGTGCTAAAGGGGTCGATACGCAGTATTTT